The T cell receptor beta chain described here comes from a study of T-cell reconstitution after alpha-beta-depleted transplantation in children. Study findings and constraints: At around two months after transplant, the alpha-beta T cells were reportedly derived from several hundred expanded clones that came from non-depleted graft cells. From newly produced T cells came most of the T-cell counts and diversity one year after transplant.

With 8 bases clipped from V and 5 bases from J, the junction kept 10 bases outside the gene matches. From germline, CDR1 is KGHSH and CDR2 LQKENI. CDR3 length equals 15 residues. Many counts were recorded for this clonotype. Its target is not known. Unique molecular identifiers were incorporated during preparation of the TCRbeta library. MiXCR, applied by TCRdb to the PCR reads, yields one record per CDR3 protein. The profile shows roughly 280,000 distinct CDR3 sequences, roughly 10% of them singletons. The receptor was isolated from a male patient aged 2 to 9 who had a stem cell transplant for chronic granulomatous disease, so the T cells may come from the graft donor. This sample comprised peripheral blood, obtained 180 days after TCRalphabeta/CD19-depleted stem cell transplant. The genes are TRBV18 and TRBJ2-5; TRBD1 aligns across 11 bases. CDR3 sequence reads: CASSPGQGARETQYF. In DNA form, the CDR3 reads TGTGCCAGCAGTCCCGGACAGGGGGCGAGGGAGACCCAGTACTTC. Complete variable domain (other parts from reference TRBV18 and TRBJ2-5): NAGVMQNPRHLVRRRGQEARLRCSPMKGHSHVYWYRQLPEEGLKFMVYLQKENIIDESGMPKERFSAEFPKEGPSILRIQQVVRGDSAAYFCASSPGQGARETQYFGPGTRLLVL.